What follows are 24 T cell receptor beta chains derived from one specimen sequenced in a study of T cells in Graves' hyperthyroidism and ophthalmopathy. TCR beta CDR3 region amplification was performed from RNA transcripts. The HTBI set primed first-round TCR CDR3 RT-PCR. From the multiplex PCR reads, TCRdb called clonotypes with MiXCR, one entry per CDR3 protein. The sample has 500,000 or so distinct CDR3 sequences, roughly a sixth seen once. Sequenced sample: blood. The receptor source for this set is a woman in her late teens or twenties with Graves' ophthalmopathy.

This clonotype was counted only a few times. The chain is built from TRBV7-2 and TRBJ2-2; no reliable D call. This CDR3 spans 15 amino acids. Trimming removed 1 base from V and 4 bases from J, with 10 bases in between. Germline CDR1 reads SGHTA; CDR2 reads FQGNSA. The CDR3 sequence is CASSLDRVITGELFF. The CDR3 nucleotides read TGTGCCAGCAGCTTAGATAGGGTGATCACCGGGGAGCTGTTTTTT.

This clonotype was seen many times. V and J are TRBV28 and TRBJ2-7, with D possibly being TRBD1 or TRBD2 (6 bases each). V was cut by 6 bases and J by 1 base, with 19 bases left in between. CDR1 and CDR2 (germline): MDHEN, SYDVKM. This CDR3 is 16 amino acids long. The CDR3 reads CASRPGVGGLSYEQYF. The CDR3 nucleotides read TGTGCCAGCAGGCCAGGGGTGGGGGGCCTGTCCTACGAGCAGTACTTC.

V is TRBV5-1 and J is TRBJ2-1; no firm D call. In germline, CDR1 is SGHRS, CDR2 YFSETQ. The V end lost 3 bases, the J end lost 5 bases, and 9 bases lay between the germline ends. CDR3 length: 13 amino acids. The CDR3 DNA reads TGCGCCAGCAGCTACGGACCTAACAATGAGCAGTTCTTC. Protein: CASSYGPNNEQFF.

The sample holds a few counts of this clonotype. The chain employs TRBV4-2 and TRBJ1-1; tentatively, D is TRBD1 (5 bases). Germline V gene lookup returns CDR1 LGHNA and CDR2 YNFKEQ. The CDR3 runs to 15 residues. The V end was cut by 0 bases, the J end by 6 bases, with 14 bases between. The CDR3 spells CASSQDIEGLAEAFF. The DNA of the CDR3 is TGTGCCAGCAGCCAAGATATTGAGGGGCTGGCTGAAGCTTTCTTT.

J is TRBJ1-6 and V is TRBV19; D is undetermined. Trimming cost V 5 bases and J 0 bases, with 11 bases left between them. CDR3 size: 16 residues. Germline loops: CDR1 LNHDA, CDR2 SQIVND (reference sequence). CDR3 sequence reads: CASSLGPSSYNSPLHF. CDR3 coding DNA: TGTGCCAGTAGTCTTGGACCAAGCTCCTATAATTCACCCCTCCACTTT. The entire variable domain, with the rest obtained from reference TRBV19 and TRBJ1-6, is as follows: DGGITQSPKYLFRKEGQNVTLSCEQNLNHDAMYWYRQDPGQGLRLIYYSQIVNDFQKGDIAEGYSVSREKKESFPLTVTSAQKNPTAFYLCASSLGPSSYNSPLHFGNGTRLTVT.

The CDR3 reads CASGGGTGGYTF. The CDR3 coding sequence is TGTGCCAGCGGCGGGGGTACCGGTGGCTACACCTTC. This sequence joins TRBV6-1 and TRBJ1-2; D may be TRBD1 (5 bases). Trimming stripped 8 bases from V and 7 bases from J, with 14 bases between. This CDR3 spans 12 amino acids. The V gene's germline CDR1 is MNHNS and CDR2 SASEGT.

This clonotype turned up a few times. The J gene is TRBJ2-1, the V gene TRBV19; D is possibly TRBD2 (7 bases). CDR1 LNHDA and CDR2 SQIVND come from the germline V gene (reference sequence). The CDR3 contains 16 residues. V lost 1 base to trimming and J lost 1 base, with 11 bases between them. The DNA for the CDR3 is TGTGCCAGTAGTATAGGAGGGGGGGGGTCCTACAATGAGCAGTTCTTC. This encodes CASSIGGGGSYNEQFF.

Many counts were recorded for this clonotype. This chain connects TRBV6-1 to TRBJ2-7; tentative D call: TRBD1 (6 bases). This CDR3 is built from 13 residues. Trimming removed 5 bases from V and 6 bases from J, with 14 bases in between. Germline CDR1 reads MNHNS; CDR2 reads SASEGT. As DNA, the CDR3 is TGTGCCAGCAGTTCGCCGCCAGGGGTCGAGCAGTACTTC. It translates to CASSSPPGVEQYF.

The chain has TRBV18 and TRBJ1-2, with a possible D match to TRBD1 (5 bases). Trimming pared 2 bases from V and 0 bases from J, leaving 10 bases between. The CDR3 has 15 residues. Germline V CDR1 and CDR2: KGHSH, LQKENI. In DNA, the CDR3 is TGTGCCAGCTCACCAGTCGAGGGGACTAACTATGGCTACACCTTC. This encodes CASSPVEGTNYGYTF.

This clonotype was picked up a small number of times. The J gene is TRBJ1-2, the V gene TRBV4-1; TRBD1 aligns across 12 bases. Germline V gene data show CDR1 as MGHRA and CDR2 as YSYEKL. Trimming cost V 0 bases and J 6 bases; bases outside gene matches: 8. CDR3 length equals 17 residues. CDR3 in amino acids: CASSQDVWDRGLHGYTF. The CDR3 DNA sequence: TGCGCCAGCAGCCAAGATGTCTGGGACAGGGGGCTGCATGGCTACACCTTC.

This clonotype was seen ten or more times. The chain is built from TRBV3-1 and TRBJ1-6, with D perhaps TRBD1 (5 bases). Germline V gene data show CDR1 as LGHDT and CDR2 as YNNKEL (reference sequence). The CDR3 covers 15 residues. The V and J ends lost 1 base and 7 bases respectively, with 11 bases between them. CDR3 DNA sequence: TGTGCCAGCAGCCAAGGGTGGCAGGGCAATTCACCCCTCCACTTT. This sequence encodes CASSQGWQGNSPLHF.

This clonotype occurred many times. This chain joins TRBV5-1 and TRBJ2-1; 9 bases align to TRBD2. The CDR3 contains 16 residues. J was trimmed by 2 bases and V by 0 bases; bases with no gene match: 3. Germline loops: CDR1 SGHRS, CDR2 YFSETQ. In DNA form, the CDR3 reads TGCGCCAGCAGCTTGGATAGCGGGGGAACCTACAATGAGCAGTTCTTC. Its protein is CASSLDSGGTYNEQFF.

V is TRBV19 and J is TRBJ1-5; D is unresolved. Germline V gives CDR1 LNHDA, CDR2 SQIVND (reference sequence). The CDR3 runs 19 residues. V was cut by 5 bases and J by 4 bases, with 27 bases left in between. The CDR3 nucleotides are TGTGCCAGTAGTCAAAACCCTCAACAGACGACCTCCGTAAATCAGCCCCAGCATTTT. It is translated as CASSQNPQQTTSVNQPQHF.

V is TRBV4-1 and J is TRBJ2-1; 12 bases fit TRBD2. From germline, CDR1 is MGHRA and CDR2 YSYEKL. The V and J ends lost 5 bases and 9 bases, in that order; junction bases with no gene match: 14. CDR3 size: 17 residues. The CDR3 reads CASSLRLAGEVIGEQFF. The CDR3 DNA is TGCGCCAGCAGCTTACGACTAGCGGGAGAGGTAATCGGTGAGCAGTTCTTC.

This clonotype appeared many times. V is TRBV18 and J is TRBJ1-1, with D perhaps TRBD1 (5 bases). The germline V gene encodes CDR1 KGHSH and CDR2 LQKENI. Trimming took off 4 bases at V and 1 base at J, with 10 bases between the two ends. This CDR3 comprises 14 residues. The CDR3 sequence: CASSRSTGNTEAFF. CDR3 DNA sequence: TGTGCCAGCTCACGGTCAACAGGGAACACTGAAGCTTTCTTT. Full variable domain (missing parts from reference TRBV18 and TRBJ1-1): NAGVMQNPRHLVRRRGQEARLRCSPMKGHSHVYWYRQLPEEGLKFMVYLQKENIIDESGMPKERFSAEFPKEGPSILRIQQVVRGDSAAYFCASSRSTGNTEAFFGQGTRLTVV.

This clonotype was seen repeatedly, ten times or more. V usage is TRBV20-1 and J usage is TRBJ1-1, with TRBD1 matching over 8 bases. There are 12 residues in the CDR3. V lost 7 bases to trimming and J lost 5 bases; unmatched junction nucleotides: 6. Germline V CDR1 and CDR2: DFQATT, SNEGSKA (reference sequence). CDR3 sequence: CSVQGAVTEAFF. CDR3 DNA: TGCAGTGTTCAGGGGGCTGTGACTGAAGCTTTCTTT.

This clonotype was seen many times. This rearrangement joins TRBV27 to TRBJ1-2; D is possibly TRBD1 (6 bases). Germline-derived CDR1 and CDR2 are MNHEY and SMNVEV (reference sequence). There are 13 residues in the CDR3. With 5 bases removed from V and 5 bases from J, the gap between germline ends came to 12 bases. This CDR3 reads CASSRQGIYGYTF. The CDR3 nucleotides read TGTGCCAGCAGTCGGCAGGGGATATATGGCTACACCTTC.

This clonotype was counted a few times. The V call is TRBV20-1, the J call TRBJ2-3; 10 bases match TRBD1. The CDR3 has 17 residues. With 0 bases clipped from V and 5 bases from J, the junction kept 11 bases outside the gene matches. Germline CDR1 is DFQATT and CDR2 is SNEGSKA (reference sequence). The CDR3 DNA reads as TGCAGTGCTAGAGATGTCGGACAGGGGGTATGGGAAGATACGCAGTATTTT. This encodes CSARDVGQGVWEDTQYF.

In this sample, this clonotype turned up many times. This chain connects TRBV7-6 to TRBJ1-1; 7 nucleotides align to TRBD1. V gave up 4 bases and J gave up 1 base; unmatched junction bases: 3. The V gene's germline CDR1 is SGHVS and CDR2 FNYEAQ. The CDR3 has 14 amino acids. CDR3 coding DNA: TGTGCCAGCAGCTCGGGGACAGCGAACACTGAAGCTTTCTTT. Amino acids: CASSSGTANTEAFF.

The chain recombines TRBV4-1 with TRBJ2-5, with D perhaps TRBD1 (5 bases). CDR3 size: 18 residues. In germline, CDR1 is MGHRA, CDR2 YSYEKL. Deletions cut 0 bases from V and 2 bases from J, with 19 bases between. In nucleotides, the CDR3 is TGCGCCAGCAGCCAAGAGAAGGAAGGGGCCATGGGACAAGAGACCCAGTACTTC. It codes for CASSQEKEGAMGQETQYF.

The J gene is TRBJ2-1, the V gene TRBV20-1; 9 nucleotides line up with TRBD2. Germline V gene sequence: CDR1 DFQATT, CDR2 SNEGSKA (reference sequence). The CDR3 is 15 amino acids. With V trimmed by 2 bases and J by 3 bases, 5 bases remained unmatched. CDR3 sequence: CSARLTSGYYNEQFF. In DNA form, the CDR3 reads TGCAGTGCTAGATTGACTAGCGGTTACTACAATGAGCAGTTCTTC.

This clonotype was seen ten or more times. The V and J genes are TRBV20-1 and TRBJ1-2; tentative D call: TRBD1 (6 bases). There are 13 residues in the CDR3. Per germline, CDR1 DFQATT and CDR2 SNEGSKA (reference sequence). Trimming shortened V by 5 bases and J by 8 bases, and 18 bases separated the two germline ends. The CDR3 sequence is CSARLTGIGGYTF. For the CDR3, the DNA is TGCAGTGCTCGACTCACAGGGATCGGGGGCTACACCTTC.

The rearrangement uses TRBV7-3 and TRBJ2-2, with a tentative D call TRBD2 (5 bases). Germline CDR1 reads SGHTA; CDR2 reads FQGTGA. CDR3 size: 17 residues. Trimming left V 6 bases short and J 0 bases short, with 17 bases between. The CDR3 loop reads CASRNHLGLTNTGELFF. For the CDR3, the DNA is TGTGCCAGCAGAAACCACCTAGGACTCACGAACACCGGGGAGCTGTTTTTT. The full variable domain, rest sourced from reference TRBV7-3 and TRBJ2-2, is GAGVSQTPSNKVTEKGKYVELRCDPISGHTALYWYRQSLGQGPEFLIYFQGTGAADDSGLPNDRFFAVRPEGSVSTLKIQRTERGDSAVYLCASRNHLGLTNTGELFFGEGSRLTVL.

This clonotype occurred a few times. The genes are TRBV19 and TRBJ2-7, with TRBD2 identical over 13 bases. The CDR3 spans 16 residues. CDR1 is LNHDA and CDR2 is SQIVND in the germline V gene (reference sequence). Losses at the gene ends were 3 bases for V and 1 base for J; bases not matched to a gene: 3. The CDR3 spells CASSIRTSGGSYEQYF. The DNA of the CDR3 is TGTGCCAGTAGTATCCGGACTAGCGGGGGATCCTACGAGCAGTACTTC.